Below, 26 T cell receptor beta chains from the same sample are listed, as sequenced in a study of blood T cell repertoires in COVID-19. Profiled with immunoSEQ multiplex PCR; TCRdb holds only in-frame clones, not every one. Counted here are 300,000 to 350,000 clones, around 86% occurring once; the ten biggest clones make up approximately 4.4%. The specimen sequenced was PBMCs or T cells enriched from blood (not recorded which). The receptors were gathered from a woman in her 40s with acute COVID-19.

The V and J genes are TRBV20-1 and TRBJ1-2, with no clear D. This CDR3 contains 11 residues. Trimming pared 3 bases from V and 8 bases from J, leaving 10 bases between. CDR1 and CDR2 from the germline V gene are DFQATT and SNEGSKA (reference sequence). For the CDR3, the DNA is TGCAGTGCTAGCCCGACTTGGGGCTACACCTTC. Translated, it gives CSASPTWGYTF.

The genes are TRBV4-2 and TRBJ2-1, with D perhaps matching TRBD1 (5 bases). V lost 1 base to trimming and J lost 12 bases, with 10 bases between them. This CDR3 is built from 12 residues. CDR1 is LGHNA and CDR2 is YNFKEQ in the germline V gene. CDR3 bases: TGTGCCAGCAGCCAAGTAGGGGTGGCGCAGTTCTTC. This sequence encodes CASSQVGVAQFF.

V and J are TRBV3-1 (or the pseudogene TRBV3-2) and TRBJ2-5, with TRBD2 matching 8 bases. This CDR3 comprises 14 residues. Germline CDR1 and CDR2: LGHDT and YNNKEL (reference sequence). The trim removed 4 bases at V and 5 bases at J, leaving 6 bases unmatched. CDR3 residues: CASSLGASGETQYF. CDR3 DNA: TGTGCCAGCAGCCTAGGGGCTAGCGGGGAGACCCAGTACTTC.

The chain carries TRBV5-8 and TRBJ1-4; no definite D call. From germline, CDR1 is SGHTS and CDR2 YDEGEE. The CDR3 extends over 14 amino acids. Trimming took 4 bases from V and 2 from J, leaving 9 bases between them. The DNA of the CDR3 is TGTGCCAGCAGCCCCTGGCAGACTAATGAAAAACTGTTTTTT. This gives the protein CASSPWQTNEKLFF.

The gene calls are TRBV27 and TRBJ2-1, with TRBD1 as a possible D gene (6 bases). Trimming pared 6 bases from V and 5 bases from J, leaving 14 bases between. The germline V gene has CDR1 MNHEY and CDR2 SMNVEV (reference sequence). CDR3 length: 14 residues. The CDR3 loop reads CASRRDTWDNEQFF. Here the CDR3 DNA reads TGTGCCAGCAGAAGGGACACCTGGGACAATGAGCAGTTCTTC.

The J gene is TRBJ2-1, the V gene TRBV2; 10 bases are shared with TRBD2. The germline CDR1 and CDR2 sequences are SNHLY and FYNNEI. This CDR3 region has 15 residues. The V and J ends lost 1 base and 6 bases, in that order; junction bases with no gene match: 3. CDR3 sequence: CASSEGLAGVNEQFF. CDR3 DNA: TGTGCCAGCAGTGAAGGGCTAGCGGGAGTCAATGAGCAGTTCTTC. Combining the CDR3 with reference TRBV2 and TRBJ2-1 gives the whole variable domain EPEVTQTPSHQVTQMGQEVILRCVPISNHLYFYWYRQILGQKVEFLVSFYNNEISEKSEIFDDQFSVERPDGSNFTLKIRSTKLEDSAMYFCASSEGLAGVNEQFFGPGTRLTVL.

The chain links TRBV6-6 to TRBJ2-3; possibly TRBD2 for D (6 bases). The CDR3 consists of 11 residues. V gave up 8 bases and J gave up 3 bases, with 6 bases separating them. The V gene's germline CDR1 is MNHNY and CDR2 SVGAGI (reference sequence). CDR3 sequence reads: CASAGTDTQYF. The CDR3 nucleotides read TGTGCCAGCGCGGGAACAGATACGCAGTATTTT.

This clone was found once. The J gene is TRBJ2-7, the V gene TRBV4-2; D perhaps matches TRBD1 (5 bases). Germline V gene lookup returns CDR1 LGHNA and CDR2 YNFKEQ. The CDR3 is made up of 15 amino acids. V lost 0 bases and J lost 4, with 13 bases in between. In nucleotides, the CDR3 is TGTGCCAGCAGCCAAGACCAGGGAAGCGTTTACGAGCAGTACTTC. Translating it yields CASSQDQGSVYEQYF.

The rearrangement links TRBV19 to TRBJ1-1, with TRBD1 matching over 7 bases. V was clipped by 6 bases and J by 11 bases; unmatched bases: 15. Germline CDR1 is LNHDA and CDR2 is SQIVND (reference sequence). This CDR3 has 14 residues. In DNA form, the CDR3 reads TGTGCCAGTAGGAAGACAGGGAGCCCGGGGAGCGCTTTCTTT. Its translation: CASRKTGSPGSAFF. Looking up the rest from reference TRBV19 and TRBJ1-1 gives the full variable domain: DGGITQSPKYLFRKEGQNVTLSCEQNLNHDAMYWYRQDPGQGLRLIYYSQIVNDFQKGDIAEGYSVSREKKESFPLTVTSAQKNPTAFYLCASRKTGSPGSAFFGQGTRLTVV.

This chain joins TRBV5-1 and TRBJ2-5, with D possibly matching TRBD1 (6 bases). Trimming left V 4 bases short and J 2 bases short, with 15 bases between. From germline, CDR1 is SGHRS and CDR2 YFSETQ. The CDR3 has 15 residues. CDR3 amino acids: CASSAGTQLQETQYF. The CDR3, as DNA: TGCGCCAGCAGCGCCGGGACACAACTTCAAGAGACCCAGTACTTC. Full variable domain (missing parts from reference TRBV5-1 and TRBJ2-5): KAGVTQTPRYLIKTRGQQVTLSCSPISGHRSVSWYQQTPGQGLQFLFEYFSETQRNKGNFPGRFSGRQFSNSRSEMNVSTLELGDSALYLCASSAGTQLQETQYFGPGTRLLVL.

This clone was recorded a few times. The V and J genes are TRBV4-2 and TRBJ2-5; TRBD2 agrees at 13 bases. CDR3 size: 16 residues. J lost 3 bases, V lost 4 bases, and 5 bases had no gene match. The germline V gene has CDR1 LGHNA and CDR2 YNFKEQ. The DNA for the CDR3 is TGTGCCAGCAGCCCGGGACTAGCGGGACGTGAAGAGACCCAGTACTTC. Translation: CASSPGLAGREETQYF.

The CDR3 is CATAPGQVSYEQYF. The CDR3, as DNA: TGTGCCACCGCGCCGGGACAGGTCTCCTACGAGCAGTACTTC. V usage is TRBV24-1 and J usage is TRBJ2-7; the match to TRBD1 covers 8 bases. The CDR3 runs to 14 residues. The germline CDR1 and CDR2 sequences are KGHDR and SFDVKD. With V trimmed by 9 bases and J by 0 bases, 6 bases remained unmatched.

This sequence joins TRBV2 and TRBJ2-3; TRBD1 matches at 8 bases. With V trimmed by 6 bases and J by 1 base, 6 bases remained unmatched. Germline assignment: CDR1 SNHLY and CDR2 FYNNEI. The CDR3 is 15 residues long. The CDR3 loop is CASRTDRGGTDTQYF. The CDR3 coding sequence is TGTGCCAGCAGGACCGACAGGGGCGGCACAGATACGCAGTATTTT.

This clone turned up a few times. This chain joins TRBV7-2 and TRBJ2-7, with D possibly TRBD1 on 6 matching bases. CDR3 length equals 14 residues. Germline V CDR1 and CDR2: SGHTA, FQGNSA. V shed 3 bases and J shed 3 bases, with 12 bases lying between them. CDR3 residues: CASSLTGYYYEQYF. CDR3 nucleotide sequence: TGTGCCAGCAGCTTGACAGGTTATTACTACGAGCAGTACTTC.

The chain is built from TRBV6-5 and TRBJ2-7, with unresolved D. This CDR3 spans 13 amino acids. The V gene lost 8 bases and the J gene lost 0 bases, with 11 bases spanning the gap. Germline V lookup: CDR1 MNHEY, CDR2 SVGAGI. Here the CDR3 reads CASGQTDSYEQYF. The CDR3 DNA is TGTGCCAGCGGGCAAACCGACTCCTACGAGCAGTACTTC.

The rearrangement uses TRBV21-1 and TRBJ2-2; the table's D call TRBD2 went unverified against the DNA. TRBV21-1 is an annotated pseudogene. The CDR3 covers 17 residues. The CDR3 region has the DNA TGTGCCAGCAGCAATTTAAGGGGTCGGGGGGCCCTCGGGAAGCTGTTTTTT. Translating gives CASSNLRGRGALGKLFF.

The V and J genes are TRBV28 and TRBJ1-5; the D gene is possibly TRBD1 (5 bases). The ends were cut back, 6 bases at V and 1 base at J, with 13 bases in the middle. Germline CDR1 and CDR2: MDHEN and SYDVKM. There are 15 residues in the CDR3. The CDR3 DNA reads TGTGCCAGCAGATACCCCGGGGGGAGCAATCAGCCCCAGCATTTT. Translating it yields CASRYPGGSNQPQHF.

The count of this clone is one. The rearrangement uses TRBV14 and TRBJ2-3, with D perhaps matching TRBD2 (6 bases). V shed 5 bases and J shed 1 base, with 10 bases lying between them. The CDR3 length is 14 residues. Germline values: CDR1 SGHDN, CDR2 FVKESK. The CDR3 bases are TGTGCCAGCAGCAGGCTAGCGCGCACAGATACGCAGTATTTT. This gives the protein CASSRLARTDTQYF.

This clone has only one observation. CDR3 loop: CASSSGTGLTETQYF. CDR3 DNA sequence: TGTGCCAGCAGCTCCGGGACAGGGTTGACAGAGACCCAGTACTTC. The V and J genes are TRBV28 and TRBJ2-5; 9 nucleotides align to TRBD1. CDR3 length equals 15 residues. After removal of 6 bases from V and 4 bases from J, the junction contained 9 bases not matched to a gene. Germline CDR1 is MDHEN and CDR2 is SYDVKM.

The chain recombines TRBV29-1 with TRBJ2-2; tentatively, D is TRBD2 (5 bases). Trimming removed 7 bases from V and 6 bases from J, with 12 bases in between. The CDR3 covers 12 residues. Germline assignment: CDR1 SQVTM and CDR2 ANQGSEA. The CDR3, as DNA: TGCAGCGCCCGAAGAGGGTCCGGGGAGCTGTTTTTT. Amino acid sequence: CSARRGSGELFF.

This clone was counted only a few times. The V call is TRBV12-3 or TRBV12-4, the J call TRBJ1-1, with 9 bases lining up with TRBD1. The CDR3 is 13 residues long. The J segment lost 0 bases and the V segment lost 11 bases, leaving 4 bases of the junction unmatched. CDR3 bases: TGTGCCTCAGGACAGGGGCTGAACACTGAAGCTTTCTTT. This encodes CASGQGLNTEAFF.

The chain employs TRBV18 and TRBJ2-7; 7 nucleotides agree with TRBD1. V lost 4 bases and J lost 0; bases outside the gene matches: 3. The V gene's germline CDR1 is KGHSH and CDR2 LQKENI. This CDR3 is built from 14 residues. The CDR3 DNA is TGTGCCAGCTCACGAGGGACAGACTCCTACGAGCAGTACTTC. It codes for CASSRGTDSYEQYF.

This rearrangement joins TRBV29-1 to TRBJ2-2; 8 bases align to TRBD1. This CDR3 has 12 residues. V gave up 6 bases and J gave up 3 bases; unmatched junction bases: 0. Germline V CDR1 and CDR2: SQVTM, ANQGSEA. This CDR3 is CSVTGDTGELFF. DNA for the CDR3: TGCAGCGTGACAGGGGACACCGGGGAGCTGTTTTTT.

This clone was seen once. Here the CDR3 DNA reads TGTGCCAAAGGGACTAGCGGGAGGGCGAACACCGGGGAGCTGTTTTTT. This translates into CAKGTSGRANTGELFF. The chain has TRBV2 and TRBJ2-2; 16 bases line up with TRBD2. The CDR3 contains 16 residues. Per germline, CDR1 SNHLY and CDR2 FYNNEI. With V trimmed by 10 bases and J by 0 bases, 2 bases remained unmatched.

The sample holds a few counts of this clone. The chain combines TRBV19 with TRBJ1-4; 9 nucleotides line up with TRBD1. This CDR3 has 12 amino acids. The V segment lost 9 bases and the J segment 10 bases; nucleotides outside the gene matches: 6. Germline CDR1 is LNHDA and CDR2 is SQIVND (reference sequence). The CDR3 region is CASRDREGKLFF. In nucleotides, the CDR3 is TGTGCCAGCCGGGACAGGGAAGGAAAACTGTTTTTT.

On this clone itself: Different DNA sequences within this sample yield the same CDR3. This chain connects TRBV28 to TRBJ2-7, with 8 nucleotides matching TRBD2. The CDR3 totals 14 residues. The V gene end was trimmed by 2 bases and the J gene end by 4 bases; junction bases not matched to a gene: 4. CDR1 MDHEN and CDR2 SYDVKM come from the germline V gene. CDR3 sequence reads: CASSLSGSSYEQYF. The CDR3 DNA follows: TGTGCCAGCAGTTTAAGCGGGAGTAGTTACGAGCAGTACTTC.